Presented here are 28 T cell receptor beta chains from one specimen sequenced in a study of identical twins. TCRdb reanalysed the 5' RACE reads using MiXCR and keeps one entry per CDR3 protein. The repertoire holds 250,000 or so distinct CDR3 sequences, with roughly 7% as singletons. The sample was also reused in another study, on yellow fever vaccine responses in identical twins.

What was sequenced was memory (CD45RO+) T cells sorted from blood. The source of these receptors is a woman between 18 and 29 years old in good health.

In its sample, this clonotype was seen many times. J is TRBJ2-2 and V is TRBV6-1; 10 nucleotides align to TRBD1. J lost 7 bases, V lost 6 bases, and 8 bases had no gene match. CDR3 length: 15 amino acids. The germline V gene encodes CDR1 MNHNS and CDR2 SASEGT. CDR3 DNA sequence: TGTGCCAGCAGGAGACAGGGGGCGCAAAACGGGGAGCTGTTTTTT. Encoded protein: CASRRQGAQNGELFF.

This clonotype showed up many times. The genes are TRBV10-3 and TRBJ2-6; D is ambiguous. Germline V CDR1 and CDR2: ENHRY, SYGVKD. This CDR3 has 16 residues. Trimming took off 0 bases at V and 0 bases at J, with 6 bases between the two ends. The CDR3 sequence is CAISESRASGANVLTF. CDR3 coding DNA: TGTGCCATCAGTGAGTCTCGGGCCTCTGGGGCCAACGTCCTGACTTTC.

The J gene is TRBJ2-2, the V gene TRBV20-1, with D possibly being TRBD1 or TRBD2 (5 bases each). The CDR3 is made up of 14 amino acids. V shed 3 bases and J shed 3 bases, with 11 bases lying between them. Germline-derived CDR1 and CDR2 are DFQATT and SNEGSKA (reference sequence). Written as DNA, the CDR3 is TGCAGTGCTAGTATCGGGACGGACACCGGGGAGCTGTTTTTT. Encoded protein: CSASIGTDTGELFF.

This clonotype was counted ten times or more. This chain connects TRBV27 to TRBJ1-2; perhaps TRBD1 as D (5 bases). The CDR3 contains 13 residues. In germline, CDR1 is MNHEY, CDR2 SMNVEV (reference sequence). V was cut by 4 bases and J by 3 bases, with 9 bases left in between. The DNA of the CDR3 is TGTGCCAGCAGTTCGCAGGGATACTATGGCTACACCTTC. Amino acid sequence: CASSSQGYYGYTF.

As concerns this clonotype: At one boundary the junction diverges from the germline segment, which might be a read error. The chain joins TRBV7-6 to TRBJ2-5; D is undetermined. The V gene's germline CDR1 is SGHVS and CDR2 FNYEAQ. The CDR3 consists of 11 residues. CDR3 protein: CACSLYKSQYF. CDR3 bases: TGTGCCTGCAGTCTATACAAGAGCCAGTACTTC. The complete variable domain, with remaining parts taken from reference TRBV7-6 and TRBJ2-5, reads GAGVSQSPRYKVTKRGQDVALRCDPISGHVSLYWYRQALGQGPEFLTYFNYEAQQDKSGLPNDRFSAERPEGSISTLTIQRTEQRDSAMYRCACSLYKSQYFGPGTRLLVL.

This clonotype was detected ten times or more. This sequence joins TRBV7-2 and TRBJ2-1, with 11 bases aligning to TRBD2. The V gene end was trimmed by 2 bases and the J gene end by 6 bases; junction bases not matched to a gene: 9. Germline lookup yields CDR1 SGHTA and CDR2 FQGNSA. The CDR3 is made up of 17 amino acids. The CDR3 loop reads CASSLQRLAGIFNEQFF. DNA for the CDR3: TGTGCCAGCAGCTTACAGCGACTAGCGGGAATATTCAATGAGCAGTTCTTC.

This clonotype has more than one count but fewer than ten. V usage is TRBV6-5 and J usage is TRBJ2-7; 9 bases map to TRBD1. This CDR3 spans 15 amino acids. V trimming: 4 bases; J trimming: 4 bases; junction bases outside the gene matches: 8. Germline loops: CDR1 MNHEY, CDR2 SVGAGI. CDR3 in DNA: TGTGCCAGCAGTTCCGGGACAGGGATTAAGTACGAGCAGTACTTC. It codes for CASSSGTGIKYEQYF.

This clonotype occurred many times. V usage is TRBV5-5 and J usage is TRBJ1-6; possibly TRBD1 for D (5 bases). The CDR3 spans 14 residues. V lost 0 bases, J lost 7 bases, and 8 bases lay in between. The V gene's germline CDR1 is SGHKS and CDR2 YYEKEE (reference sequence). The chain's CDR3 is CASSLAGGNSPLHF. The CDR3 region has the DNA TGTGCCAGCAGCTTGGCCGGGGGGAATTCACCCCTCCACTTT. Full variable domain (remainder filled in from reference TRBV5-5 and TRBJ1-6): DAGVTQSPTHLIKTRGQQVTLRCSPISGHKSVSWYQQVLGQGPQFIFQYYEKEERGRGNFPDRFSARQFPNYSSELNVNALLLGDSALYLCASSLAGGNSPLHFGNGTRLTVT.

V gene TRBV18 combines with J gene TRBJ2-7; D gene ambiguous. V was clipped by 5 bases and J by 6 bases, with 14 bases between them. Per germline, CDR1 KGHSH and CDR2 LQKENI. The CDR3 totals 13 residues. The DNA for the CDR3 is TGTGCCAGCTCAGTCTCGAGCTGGGGCGAGCAGTACGTC. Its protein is CASSVSSWGEQYV.

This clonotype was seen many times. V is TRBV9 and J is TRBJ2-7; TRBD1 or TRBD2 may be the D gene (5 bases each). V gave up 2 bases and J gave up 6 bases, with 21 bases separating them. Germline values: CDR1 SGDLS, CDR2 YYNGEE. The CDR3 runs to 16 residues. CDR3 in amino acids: CASSVTAKVEGSEQYF. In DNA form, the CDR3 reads TGTGCCAGCAGCGTCACCGCCAAGGTTGAGGGGTCCGAGCAGTACTTC.

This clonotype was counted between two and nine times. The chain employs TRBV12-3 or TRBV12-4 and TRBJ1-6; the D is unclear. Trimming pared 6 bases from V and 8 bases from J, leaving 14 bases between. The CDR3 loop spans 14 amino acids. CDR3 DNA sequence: TGTGCCAGCAGACTGGGGTTGATAGATTCACCCCTCCACTTT. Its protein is CASRLGLIDSPLHF.

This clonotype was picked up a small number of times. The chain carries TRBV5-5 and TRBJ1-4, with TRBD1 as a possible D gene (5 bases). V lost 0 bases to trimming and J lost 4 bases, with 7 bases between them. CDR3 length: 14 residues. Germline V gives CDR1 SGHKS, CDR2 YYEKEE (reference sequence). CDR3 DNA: TGTGCCAGCAGCTTGGCAGGGTATAATGAAAAACTGTTTTTT. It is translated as CASSLAGYNEKLFF.

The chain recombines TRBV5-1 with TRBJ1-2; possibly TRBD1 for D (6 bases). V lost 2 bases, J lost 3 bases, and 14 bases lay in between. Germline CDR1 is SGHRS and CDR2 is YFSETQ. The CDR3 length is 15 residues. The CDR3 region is CASSFYRAKDYGYTF. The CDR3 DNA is TGCGCCAGCAGCTTCTACAGGGCGAAGGACTATGGCTACACCTTC.

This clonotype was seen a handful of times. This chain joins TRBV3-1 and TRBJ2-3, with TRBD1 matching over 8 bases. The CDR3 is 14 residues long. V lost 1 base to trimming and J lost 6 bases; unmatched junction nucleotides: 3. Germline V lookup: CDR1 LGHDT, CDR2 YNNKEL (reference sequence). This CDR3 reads CASSQGTGLDTQYF. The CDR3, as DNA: TGTGCCAGCAGCCAAGGGACAGGGTTGGATACGCAGTATTTT.

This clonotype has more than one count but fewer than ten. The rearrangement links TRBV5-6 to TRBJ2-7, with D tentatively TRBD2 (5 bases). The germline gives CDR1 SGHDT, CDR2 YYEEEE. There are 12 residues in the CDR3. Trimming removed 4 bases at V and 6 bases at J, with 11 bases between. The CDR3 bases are TGTGCCAGCAGCCGCCCAGAGGGCGAGCAGTACTTC. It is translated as CASSRPEGEQYF.

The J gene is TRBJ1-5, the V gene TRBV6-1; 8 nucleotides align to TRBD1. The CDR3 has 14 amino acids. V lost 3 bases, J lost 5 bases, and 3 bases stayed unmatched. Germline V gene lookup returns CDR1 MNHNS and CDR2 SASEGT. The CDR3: CASSDGTGYQPQHF. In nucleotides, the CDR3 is TGTGCCAGCAGTGACGGGACAGGTTATCAGCCCCAGCATTTT.

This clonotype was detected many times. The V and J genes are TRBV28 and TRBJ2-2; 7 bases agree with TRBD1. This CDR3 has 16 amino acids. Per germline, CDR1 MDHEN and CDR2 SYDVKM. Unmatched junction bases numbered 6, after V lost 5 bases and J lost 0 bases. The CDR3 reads CASSAIGTANTGELFF. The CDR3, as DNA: TGTGCCAGCAGTGCGATCGGGACAGCGAACACCGGGGAGCTGTTTTTT.

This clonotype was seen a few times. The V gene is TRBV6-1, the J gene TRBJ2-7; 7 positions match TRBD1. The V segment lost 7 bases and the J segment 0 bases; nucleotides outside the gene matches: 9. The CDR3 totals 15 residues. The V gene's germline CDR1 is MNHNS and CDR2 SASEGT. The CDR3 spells CASTIQGESSYEQYF. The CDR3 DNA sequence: TGTGCCAGCACCATTCAGGGGGAGAGCTCCTACGAGCAGTACTTC.

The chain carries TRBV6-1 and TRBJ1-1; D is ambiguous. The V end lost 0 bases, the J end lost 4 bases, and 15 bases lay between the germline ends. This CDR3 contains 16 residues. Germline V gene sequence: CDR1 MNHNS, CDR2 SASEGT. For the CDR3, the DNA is TGTGCCAGCAGTGAAGCGCTTGATTTAAGAGGCACTGAAGCTTTCTTT. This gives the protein CASSEALDLRGTEAFF.

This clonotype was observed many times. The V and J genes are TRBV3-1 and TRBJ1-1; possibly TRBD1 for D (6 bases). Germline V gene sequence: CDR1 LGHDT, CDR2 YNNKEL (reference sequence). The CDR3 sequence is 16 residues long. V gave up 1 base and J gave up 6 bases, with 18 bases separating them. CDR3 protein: CASSQGFRGPIAEAFF. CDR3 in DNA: TGTGCCAGCAGCCAAGGCTTCCGGGGGCCGATCGCTGAAGCTTTCTTT.

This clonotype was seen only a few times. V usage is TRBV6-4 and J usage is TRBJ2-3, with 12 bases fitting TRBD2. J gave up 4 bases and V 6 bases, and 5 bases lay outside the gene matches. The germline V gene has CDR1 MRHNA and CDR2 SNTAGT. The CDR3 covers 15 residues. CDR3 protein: CASSSSGGAPDTQYF. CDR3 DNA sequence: TGTGCCAGCAGCTCTAGCGGGGGGGCCCCAGATACGCAGTATTTT.

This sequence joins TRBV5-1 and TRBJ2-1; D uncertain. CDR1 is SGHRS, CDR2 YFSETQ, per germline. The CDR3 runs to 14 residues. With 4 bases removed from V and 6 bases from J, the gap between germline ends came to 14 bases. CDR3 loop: CASSATSGSNEQFF. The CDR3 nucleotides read TGCGCCAGCAGCGCTACCTCAGGTTCCAATGAGCAGTTCTTC. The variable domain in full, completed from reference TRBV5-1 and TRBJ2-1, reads KAGVTQTPRYLIKTRGQQVTLSCSPISGHRSVSWYQQTPGQGLQFLFEYFSETQRNKGNFPGRFSGRQFSNSRSEMNVSTLELGDSALYLCASSATSGSNEQFFGPGTRLTVL.

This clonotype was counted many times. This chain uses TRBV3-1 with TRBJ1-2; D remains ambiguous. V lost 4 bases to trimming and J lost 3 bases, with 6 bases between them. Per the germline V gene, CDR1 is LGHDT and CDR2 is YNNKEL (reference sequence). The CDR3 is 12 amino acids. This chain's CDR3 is CASSPGHYGYTF. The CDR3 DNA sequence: TGTGCCAGCAGCCCCGGGCACTATGGCTACACCTTC.

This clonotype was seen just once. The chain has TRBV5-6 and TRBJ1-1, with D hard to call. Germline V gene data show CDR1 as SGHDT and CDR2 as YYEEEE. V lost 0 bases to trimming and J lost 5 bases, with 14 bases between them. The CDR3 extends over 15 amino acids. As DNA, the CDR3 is TGTGCCAGCAGCTTGGTGTCAGGTTTCTGGACTGAAGCTTTCTTT. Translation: CASSLVSGFWTEAFF. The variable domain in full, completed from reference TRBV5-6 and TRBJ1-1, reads DAGVTQSPTHLIKTRGQQVTLRCSPKSGHDTVSWYQQALGQGPQFIFQYYEEEERQRGNFPDRFSGHQFPNYSSELNVNALLLGDSALYLCASSLVSGFWTEAFFGQGTRLTVV.

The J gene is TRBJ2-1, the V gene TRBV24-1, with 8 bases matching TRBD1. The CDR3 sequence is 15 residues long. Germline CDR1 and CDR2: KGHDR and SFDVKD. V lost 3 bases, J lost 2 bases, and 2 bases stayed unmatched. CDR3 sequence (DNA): TGTGCCACCAGTGATCCGGGACAGGCCTACAATGAGCAGTTCTTC. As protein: CATSDPGQAYNEQFF.

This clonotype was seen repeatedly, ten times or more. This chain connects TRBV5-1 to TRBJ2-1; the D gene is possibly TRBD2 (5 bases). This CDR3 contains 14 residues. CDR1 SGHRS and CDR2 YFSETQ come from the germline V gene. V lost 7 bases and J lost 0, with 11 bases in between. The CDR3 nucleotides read TGCGCCAGCTCCAGCGGAAGCTCCTACAATGAGCAGTTCTTC. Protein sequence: CASSSGSSYNEQFF.

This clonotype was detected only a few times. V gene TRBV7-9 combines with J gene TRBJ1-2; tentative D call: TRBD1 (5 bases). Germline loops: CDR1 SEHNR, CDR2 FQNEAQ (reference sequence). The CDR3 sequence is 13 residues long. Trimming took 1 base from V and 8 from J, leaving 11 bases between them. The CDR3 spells CASSLEQGRGYTF. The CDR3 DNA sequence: TGTGCCAGCAGCTTAGAGCAGGGTCGAGGCTACACCTTC.

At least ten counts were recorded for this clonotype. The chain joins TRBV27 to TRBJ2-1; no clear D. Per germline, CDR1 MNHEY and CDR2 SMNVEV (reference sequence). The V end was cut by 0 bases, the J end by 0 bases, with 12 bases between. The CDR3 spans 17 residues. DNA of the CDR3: TGTGCCAGCAGTTTATCTGGAACGAGTTTCTCCTACAATGAGCAGTTCTTC. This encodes CASSLSGTSFSYNEQFF.